This T cell receptor (beta chain) is from a study of cytomegalovirus exposure and HLA in healthy donors listed by TCRdb under 2017. Study-wide context: In an earlier analysis of approximately 640 of the donors, 250 to 350 Gb of sequence data and about 110 million unique TCR beta sequences from about 190 million T cells were reported. The study combined high-throughput TCR immunosequencing, statistical association of individual TCRs with disease status, and machine learning to predict cytomegalovirus infection status. Because of strong linkage in the cohort, roughly five DR-DQ haplotypes were treated as single units for association and clustering. Alongside the repertoire data, information on donor age, sex, ethnicity and CMV serostatus was compiled. The study was designed to test whether signatures of past pathogen exposure could be identified by cataloging public T cell receptors. A later genetic analysis used genome-wide SNP genotypes for about 65% of the 666 donors, treating that subset as a discovery cohort. A later analysis re-examined previously published TCR beta repertoires from over 500 donors and added high-resolution HLA genotyping to investigate patterns of TCR occurrence. Rather than drawing on any new phenotypic data, the later analysis identified candidate immune exposures from TCR beta sequences and the way those sequences occurred across donors. The genetic ancestry cluster associated with self-reported Caucasian donors included around four fifths of the roughly 400 genotyped donors. Along with the roughly 670-subject first cohort, a separate validation cohort of over 90 different subjects was used. Every discovery cohort repertoire had been produced on one sequencing platform. On average, 235,054 unique TCR beta nucleotide sequences were sequenced per donor among several hundred genotyped donors of the cohort, with roughly a sixth of those sequences being non-productive. Using immunosequencing, the study profiled T cell repertoires from 500 to 800 subjects and related those repertoires to cytomegalovirus serostatus. The number of donors typed differed by locus, with about 629-630 for A, B, C, DRB1 and DQB1, more than 500 for DQA1, under 610 for DPA1, and over 400 for DPB1. An earlier analysis of fewer than 750 of the donors used high-throughput TCR beta sequencing to judge whether each TCR beta V gene segment behaved as functional or pseudogenic. Class I and class II HLA loci were covered by the typing at four-digit resolution. About 300 gigabases of sequencing data and approximately 80 million unique TCR sequences were included in an early release covering 550 to 650 HLA-typed donors. The full study reports these points: Linkage disequilibrium might explain the correlated functional status among segregating V segments, but an unknown experimental factor could not be ruled out. In a later analysis, the rate of TCR association differed among HLA loci, with DRB1 alleles having the most associated TCRs and HLA-C alleles having the fewest. According to a later analysis, parvovirus B19, influenza, CMV and Epstein-Barr virus appeared linked to several top co-occurrence clusters. The classifier was reported to diagnose cytomegalovirus status with high specificity and sensitivity in both the original and validation cohorts. At a false discovery rate of 0.05, a later analysis linked fewer than 20,000 TCR beta sequences to specific HLA alleles. The earlier analysis of some 540 of the donors excluded about 16 rarely observed V segments, including chromosome 9 orphons, because counts were too low. A few of the identified cytomegalovirus-associated TCR beta chains were confirmed in vitro to be specific for cytomegalovirus antigens. When HLA alleles, especially DR and DQ, strongly co-occurred, attributing TCR associations to individual alleles was difficult. For the cohort, immune exposure information was limited to CMV serostatus. The study listed 150 to 200 TCR beta chains as associated with cytomegalovirus. A further reported finding was that TCR beta sequences accurately predicted the HLA-A and HLA-B alleles for most subjects in the first cohort. A cluster of highly shared sequence variants was judged likely to be a technical artifact of the sequencing pipeline. This cohort had only TCR beta chains sequenced, and the lack of alpha or paired-chain data limited which features could be detected. In a later analysis, most CMV-associated TCR beta chains were found to appear HLA-restricted, with HLA associations seemingly driven largely by CMV exposure. Roughly uniform sequencing depth across donors was assumed in presence/absence analyses, although this assumption may not hold. Compared with equally common non-associated chains, HLA-associated TCR beta chains in a later analysis were more clonally expanded and had lower generation probabilities. In an earlier analysis of some 550 of the donors, most TCR beta V segments were observed in productive rearrangements about 87% or about 30% of the time, broadly matching IMGT annotations. According to a later genetic analysis, donors in an Asian-associated ancestry cluster had fewer N-insertions in productive TCRs than the roughly 670-donor mean. An association between a missense DCLRE1C variant and V-gene and J-gene trimming of TCR beta chains was found in a later genetic analysis and replicated in an independent cohort. Most TCR sequences were seen in very few donors, while some public TCRs were found in many individuals. Because HLA typing was unavailable for some donors at each locus, only the typed subset was used in association tests. The authors suggested that the approach could potentially be generalized to other disease states and immunological phenotypes.

Libraries were made using the immunoSEQ multiplex PCR assay. For the multiplex PCR, a mixture combining 60 forward primers for TCR Vbeta segments and 13 reverse primers for TCR Jbeta segments was used. A multiplex PCR assay on genomic DNA amplified the CDR3 region of rearranged TCR beta genes. The Illumina HiSeq System was used to sequence the amplified TCR beta libraries as 87-base-pair reads. The study's own analysis went as follows. A later analysis tallied around 80 million unique TCR beta chains across the 666 repertoires, and some 12 million of those chains were shared by two or more donors. Raw reads were error-corrected and collapsed into unique sequences with a nearest-neighbor algorithm that merged closely related sequences to remove PCR and sequencing errors. V, D and J gene segments were assigned by aligning CDR3 sequences to IMGT reference sequences. For a sequence to be retained, a match of at least six nucleotides to both a V gene segment and a J gene segment was required. A rearrangement was called productive if the CDR3 had no stop codons and remained in frame with V and J, and every other rearrangement was called non-productive. Following IMGT convention, CDR3 was defined as the stretch from the second conserved V-encoded cysteine up to the conserved J-encoded phenylalanine. The earlier analysis of fewer than 700 of the donors excluded sequences that lacked an unambiguous match to a single V gene segment. An earlier analysis of several hundred of the donors called V segments functional above 56.7% productive rearrangements and segregating when the between-donor standard deviation exceeded 5%. To diagnose cytomegalovirus status from the catalog of TCR beta chain sequences, a statistical classification framework was built. In a later analysis, V and J genes were assigned by comparing TCR nucleotide sequences against IMGT/GENE-DB human TR gene sequences. The TCRdist pipeline was used in a later analysis to assign CDR3 sequences and most-parsimonious VDJ recombination scenarios. In a later analysis, each TCR beta chain was defined by its CDR3 amino acid sequence together with its V-gene family, and reads lacking a unique V-gene family were excluded. To address suspected cross-contamination and a sequencing artifact, a later analysis removed some 620 highly shared, low-generation-probability nucleotide sequences. A later analysis calculated a clonal expansion index for each public chain from normalized within-repertoire ranks of inferred template counts. In a later analysis, generation probabilities were computed using a VDJ recombination model fitted to out-of-frame rearrangements, and the results were checked against IGoR. A later analysis scored TCR-TCR, TCR-HLA and TCR-CMV co-occurrence with hypergeometric tests, applying a repertoire-size bias correction to TCR pairs. False discovery rates were estimated in a later analysis by permuting HLA or CMV assignments 20 times. In a later analysis, co-occurring TCRs were grouped using DBSCAN, and TCRdist sequence similarity was added for clustering within HLA-allele-positive subsets. For co-occurrence clustering, repertoires with fewer than 30,000 or more than 120,000 public chains were excluded, along with roughly five repertoires with anomalous nucleotide sharing. The table comes from immuneACCESS by way of TCRdb, which keeps in-frame sequences with V and J called. Part of the clones is missing from these tables; in studies checked, under half for an unresolved V gene and the rest for unknown reasons. V, J and clone size were drawn from that table, and D and trimming were deduced from the DNA. For this sample the table gives 85,000 to 100,000 clones, of which 80% were detected only once. In total, the top ten clones hold under 8.5% of the sample.

As to this clone: Its antigen is still unknown. There are no base qualities to consult, and no much larger clone falls within one base.

The cohort was made up of 500 to 850 healthy bone marrow donors. Cohort members were all nominally healthy when sampled, although unrecorded immune exposures were likely present. The donor tested CMV seronegative and was one of the 352 seronegative cohort members. A peripheral blood sample was provided by each donor, and peripheral blood mononuclear cells were used for TCR beta sequencing. The Qiagen DNeasy Blood Extraction Kit was used to extract genomic DNA from the blood cell samples. The receptor comes from a man younger than 45 in good health and CMV-seronegative. The source material was PBMCs.

The nucleotide sequence is given as TGTGCCAGCAGCTCCATGACAGGGCTCACAGATACGCAGTATTTT. This yields the protein CASSSMTGLTDTQYF. The V and J segments used are TRBV7-6 and TRBJ2-3, and 7 junctional nucleotides match TRBD1. The CDR1 and CDR2 encoded by the germline V gene are SGHVS and FNYEAQ. Measured from the cysteine to the phenylalanine, the CDR3 is 15 residues long. Only the CDR3 DNA stays, 45 bases, in frame from base 1. V ends up 4 bases short and J 2 bases short, with an unmatched junction base count of 6.